These 21 T cell receptor beta chains were all obtained from the same sample, sequenced in a study of chemoradiotherapy in HPV16-positive cancers. Measured with immunoSEQ multiplex PCR; TCRdb has only the in-frame clones, and not every one. The sample yields roughly 40,000 clones, roughly 77% seen once. The specimen comprised blood, sampled from a patient who underwent chemoradiotherapy. These receptors all stem from a human donor with HPV-associated anogenital cancer.

The J gene is TRBJ1-5, the V gene TRBV6-6, with D possibly matching TRBD1 (6 bases). Germline loops: CDR1 MNHNY, CDR2 SVGAGI (reference sequence). The V end was cut by 5 bases, the J end by 5 bases, with 16 bases between. The CDR3 extends over 15 amino acids. CDR3: CASSQTGYVDQPQHF. The CDR3 DNA is TGTGCCAGCAGTCAAACAGGGTATGTCGATCAGCCCCAGCATTTT.

This chain joins TRBV2 and TRBJ2-5; 8 bases align to TRBD2. CDR1 is SNHLY, CDR2 FYNNEI, per germline. V shed 8 bases and J 5 bases; nucleotides not matched to a gene: 10. The CDR3 covers 14 residues. The DNA for the CDR3 is TGTGCCAGCGGAATCCGGGGGGGCGGTGAGACCCAGTACTTC. This sequence encodes CASGIRGGGETQYF.

This clone was seen more than once but under ten times. The chain is built from TRBV7-3 and TRBJ2-1, with no clear D. Germline V CDR1 and CDR2: SGHTA, FQGTGA. The CDR3 sequence is 13 residues long. With 2 bases removed from V and 4 bases from J, the gap between germline ends came to 6 bases. In nucleotides, the CDR3 is TGTGCCAGCAGCTTAGCTCTTTACAATGAGCAGTTCTTC. It codes for CASSLALYNEQFF. Full variable domain (remainder filled in from reference TRBV7-3 and TRBJ2-1): GAGVSQTPSNKVTEKGKYVELRCDPISGHTALYWYRQSLGQGPEFLIYFQGTGAADDSGLPNDRFFAVRPEGSVSTLKIQRTERGDSAVYLCASSLALYNEQFFGPGTRLTVL.

This clone is categorized as large (0.1 to 1%). V is TRBV27 and J is TRBJ2-6; D is ambiguous. The CDR3 has 16 residues. Trimming shortened V by 3 bases and J by 0 bases, and 9 bases separated the two germline ends. Germline CDR1 MNHEY, CDR2 SMNVEV (reference sequence). The CDR3 DNA sequence: TGTGCCAGCAGTTTCTATTCTGGCTCTGGGGCCAACGTCCTGACTTTC. Translating gives CASSFYSGSGANVLTF.

The rearrangement links TRBV11-1 to TRBJ2-7; D is unresolved. The germline V and J ends were trimmed by 6 bases and 0 bases, with 12 bases remaining between them. The CDR3 extends over 14 amino acids. Per the germline V gene, CDR1 is SGHAT and CDR2 is FQDESV (reference sequence). The CDR3 reads CASRLMTGSYEQYF. The CDR3 nucleotides are TGTGCCAGCAGATTGATGACCGGCTCCTACGAGCAGTACTTC. Combining the CDR3 with reference TRBV11-1 and TRBJ2-7 gives the whole variable domain EAEVAQSPRYKITEKSQAVAFWCDPISGHATLYWYRQILGQGPELLVQFQDESVVDDSQLPKDRFSAERLKGVDSTLKIQPAELGDSAMYLCASRLMTGSYEQYFGPGTRLTVT.

The chain is built from TRBV27 and TRBJ1-6, with 7 positions matching TRBD1. The CDR3 covers 17 residues. The germline V gene encodes CDR1 MNHEY and CDR2 SMNVEV (reference sequence). V was pared by 5 bases and J by 8 bases, with 15 bases of the junction left unmatched. CDR3 nucleotides: TGTGCCAGCAGTCTCCCCCGAACACAGGGGCGAGATTCACCCCTCCACTTT. This encodes CASSLPRTQGRDSPLHF.

V gene TRBV11-2 combines with J gene TRBJ2-7; 7 bases are a match to TRBD1. CDR1 and CDR2 from the germline V gene are SGHAT and FQNNGV. CDR3 length: 17 amino acids. J was trimmed by 4 bases and V by 7 bases; bases with no gene match: 19. The CDR3 DNA is TGTGCCAGCACCACTTATGGAACAGGGGATATTCGATACGAGCAGTACTTC. This sequence encodes CASTTYGTGDIRYEQYF.

This clone was seen just once. The chain carries TRBV5-4 and TRBJ2-7; TRBD2 is a possible D gene (6 bases). CDR1 is SGHNT and CDR2 is YYREEE in the germline V gene (reference sequence). Trimming stripped 4 bases from V and 6 bases from J, with 14 bases between. This CDR3 spans 13 amino acids. CDR3 coding DNA: TGTGCCAGCAGCCCCCTCGGGGGAGTCGAGCAGTACTTC. It translates to CASSPLGGVEQYF.

The chain joins TRBV5-1 to TRBJ2-3, with 7 bases aligning to TRBD2. V was clipped by 4 bases and J by 2 bases; unmatched bases: 4. The CDR3 contains 14 residues. Germline assignment: CDR1 SGHRS and CDR2 YFSETQ. The CDR3 bases are TGCGCCAGCAGCACCGGGGGGTACACAGATACGCAGTATTTT. Residues: CASSTGGYTDTQYF.

The chain carries TRBV4-1 and TRBJ1-5; D is unclear. The length of the CDR3 is 17 residues. The germline gives CDR1 MGHRA, CDR2 YSYEKL. V was clipped by 0 bases and J by 0 bases, with 12 bases between them. The CDR3 loop is CASSQDPLLGSNQPQHF. CDR3 nucleotide sequence: TGCGCCAGCAGCCAAGACCCCCTCTTGGGTAGCAATCAGCCCCAGCATTTT.

The V and J genes are TRBV18 and TRBJ1-4; D is uncertain. V shed 8 bases and J shed 2 bases, with 18 bases lying between them. The germline V gene encodes CDR1 KGHSH and CDR2 LQKENI. The CDR3 covers 16 residues. CDR3 sequence (DNA): TGTGCCAGCCCCTACGGGTCCCTCGCGACTAATGAAAAACTGTTTTTT. Amino acid sequence: CASPYGSLATNEKLFF.

The chain recombines TRBV5-1 with TRBJ1-1; D not resolved. Trimming pared 0 bases from V and 1 base from J, leaving 7 bases between. This CDR3 comprises 14 residues. The germline CDR1 and CDR2 sequences are SGHRS and YFSETQ. The CDR3 nucleotides read TGCGCCAGCAGCTTGGTTCCCCAGAACACTGAAGCTTTCTTT. Its translation: CASSLVPQNTEAFF.

In DNA form, the CDR3 reads TGTGCCAGCTCACCACGGAGGGGGCCAGAGGGAAACACCATATATTTT. As protein: CASSPRRGPEGNTIYF. The J gene is TRBJ1-3, the V gene TRBV18; 7 positions match TRBD1. Per the germline V gene, CDR1 is KGHSH and CDR2 is LQKENI. This CDR3 is built from 16 residues. V lost 1 base and J lost 4; bases outside the gene matches: 7.

The gene calls are TRBV7-8 and TRBJ2-3; unclear D gene. V was clipped by 2 bases and J by 0 bases, with 6 bases between them. Germline CDR1 is SGHVS and CDR2 is FQNEAQ. The CDR3 runs 14 residues. The CDR3 region is CASSLIPSTDTQYF. CDR3 coding DNA: TGTGCCAGCAGCTTAATCCCGAGCACAGATACGCAGTATTTT.

The chain has TRBV5-6 and TRBJ1-1, with D possibly TRBD1 on 6 matching bases. The CDR3 loop spans 14 amino acids. CDR1 and CDR2 from the germline V gene are SGHDT and YYEEEE. Trimming cost V 4 bases and J 4 bases, with 14 bases left between them. The CDR3 DNA sequence: TGTGCCAGCAGCCATTTACAGGGAGGCACTGAAGCTTTCTTT. Translating it yields CASSHLQGGTEAFF.

The J gene is TRBJ2-5, the V gene TRBV29-1, with D possibly matching TRBD2 (5 bases). This CDR3 region has 14 residues. Per the germline V gene, CDR1 is SQVTM and CDR2 is ANQGSEA. Trimming pared 3 bases from V and 4 bases from J, leaving 15 bases between. As DNA, the CDR3 is TGCAGCGTTGAGGACTCACCCCGGGGAGAGACCCAGTACTTC. It yields the protein CSVEDSPRGETQYF.

The chain couples TRBV13 to TRBJ2-5; D unclear. This CDR3 contains 12 residues. CDR1 and CDR2 from the germline V gene are PRHDT and FYEKMQ (reference sequence). The V and J ends lost 0 bases and 14 bases respectively, with 13 bases between them. The CDR3 nucleotides read TGTGCCAGCAGCTTAGGCCGACTCGCCTCATACTTC. This translates into CASSLGRLASYF.

The V call is TRBV13, the J call TRBJ2-7, with a possible D match to TRBD2 (5 bases). Germline CDR1 is PRHDT and CDR2 is FYEKMQ (reference sequence). Trimming stripped 1 base from V and 2 bases from J, with 12 bases between. CDR3 size: 15 residues. CDR3 sequence reads: CASSLEGADTYEQYF. CDR3 nucleotide sequence: TGTGCCAGCAGCTTAGAGGGAGCGGATACCTACGAGCAGTACTTC.

The chain joins TRBV19 to TRBJ1-1, with a possible D match to TRBD1 (6 bases). The CDR3 totals 12 residues. CDR1 is LNHDA, CDR2 SQIVND, per germline (reference sequence). Trimming left V 9 bases short and J 2 bases short, with 10 bases between. Here the CDR3 reads CASRGFNTEAFF. CDR3 DNA sequence: TGTGCCAGCAGGGGCTTTAACACTGAAGCTTTCTTT. Combining the CDR3 with reference TRBV19 and TRBJ1-1 gives the whole variable domain DGGITQSPKYLFRKEGQNVTLSCEQNLNHDAMYWYRQDPGQGLRLIYYSQIVNDFQKGDIAEGYSVSREKKESFPLTVTSAQKNPTAFYLCASRGFNTEAFFGQGTRLTVV.

The gene calls are TRBV10-3 and TRBJ1-2, with 8 bases matching TRBD1. V trimming: 6 bases; J trimming: 5 bases; junction bases outside the gene matches: 8. Germline assignment: CDR1 ENHRY and CDR2 SYGVKD. The CDR3 has 14 amino acids. The CDR3 here is CAIRVQGASYGYTF. As DNA, the CDR3 is TGTGCCATCAGGGTCCAGGGGGCGAGTTATGGCTACACCTTC.

The V call is TRBV29-1, the J call TRBJ1-2; D is possibly TRBD1 (6 bases). The V and J ends lost 6 bases and 2 bases respectively, with 13 bases between them. Germline V gene data show CDR1 as SQVTM and CDR2 as ANQGSEA. This CDR3 comprises 13 residues. The CDR3 spells CSVSGGPNYGYTF. In DNA, the CDR3 is TGCAGCGTCAGCGGGGGCCCAAACTATGGCTACACCTTC.